This TCR beta chain is drawn from a study of cytotoxic CD8 clonotypes in ibrutinib-treated CLL. Study results and caveats: Pretreatment clonality was elevated relative to age-matched healthy donors and paralleled circulating CD8+ T-cell counts.

V gave up 0 bases and J gave up 7 bases, with 7 bases separating them. CDR1 is MGHRA and CDR2 is YSYEKL in the germline V gene. The CDR3 length is 13 residues. Repertoires were generated with immunoSEQ multiplex PCR, while TCRdb's copy carries only in-frame clones and drops some. The sample lists roughly 150,000 clones, 70% to 85% occurring once. Concerning this clone itself: Its cognate antigen is unknown.

The input for sequencing was PBMCs, taken after 12 months of ibrutinib treatment. The J gene is TRBJ1-5, the V gene TRBV4-1, with D maybe TRBD1 (5 bases). This TCR came from a human donor with chronic lymphocytic leukemia. The DNA of the CDR3 is TGCGCCAGCAGCCAAGATGGGGGGCAGCCCCAGCATTTT. Its translation: CASSQDGGQPQHF.